This TCR beta chain was identified during a study of T-cell reconstitution after alpha-beta-depleted transplantation in children. This clonotype has just a few counts. The antigen remains unidentified. Whole-study findings and limits: The origin of alpha-beta T cells about two months after transplant was reportedly several hundred expanded graft clones. A year post-transplant, T-cell counts and diversity derived mostly from newly produced T cells.

During its preparation, the TCRbeta library received unique molecular identifiers. TCRdb re-called the PCR reads through MiXCR, storing one row per CDR3 protein. Of about 980,000 distinct CDR3 sequences listed, about 29% are singletons. The sequence derives from a boy under three years old who had a stem cell transplant for SCID, so the T cells may come from the graft donor. Sample: PBMCs, mostly from graft donor cells, taken 360 days after TCRalphabeta/CD19-depleted stem cell transplant.

CDR3 nucleotides: TGTGCCAGCAGTCGCCGGGCCCAGCAGTGGACCCAGTACTTC. Translation: CASSRRAQQWTQYF. The rearrangement links TRBV5-6 to TRBJ2-5; no definite D call. Looked up from germline, CDR1 is SGHDT and CDR2 is YYEEEE. Trimming removed 5 bases at V and 7 bases at J, with 18 bases between. The length of the CDR3 is 14 residues.